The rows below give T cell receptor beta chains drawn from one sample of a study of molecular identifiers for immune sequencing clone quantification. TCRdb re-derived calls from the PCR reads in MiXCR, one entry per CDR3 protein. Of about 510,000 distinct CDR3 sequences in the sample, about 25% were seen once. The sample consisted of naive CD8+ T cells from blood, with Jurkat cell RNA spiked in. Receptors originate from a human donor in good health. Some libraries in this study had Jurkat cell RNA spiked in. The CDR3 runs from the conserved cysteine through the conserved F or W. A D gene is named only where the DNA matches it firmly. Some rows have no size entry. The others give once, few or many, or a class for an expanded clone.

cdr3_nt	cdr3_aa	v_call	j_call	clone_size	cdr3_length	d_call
TGTGCCAGCAGGCTAGGGGTGGATCAGCCCCAGCATTTT	CASRLGVDQPQHF	TRBV27	TRBJ1-5	few	13	NA
TGCAGTGCTAGAGTTAAACAGGGTAATCAGCCCCAGCATTTT	CSARVKQGNQPQHF	TRBV20-1	TRBJ1-5	NA	14	NA
TGCGCCAGCAGCCAGGATAACAGGGGGAGTCGGACTGAAGCTTTCTTT	CASSQDNRGSRTEAFF	TRBV4-3	TRBJ1-1	many	16	TRBD1
TGTGCCAGCAGCTTGGTAGGTCAGGCAGGCGAGGAGCAGCTCTTC	CASSLVGQAGEEQLF	TRBV5-3	TRBJ2-1	NA	15	NA
TGCGCCACCTCCCAGGGAGATTACAATGAGCAGTTCTTC	CATSQGDYNEQFF	TRBV10-1	TRBJ2-1	NA	13	NA
TGCAGCGTTGAAGAAGGTAAAGGGGACTATGGCTACACCTTC	CSVEEGKGDYGYTF	TRBV29-1	TRBJ1-2	few	14	NA
TGTGCCAGCAGCGCGGGAACTAGCGGGAGGGCCCGAGAGACCCAGTACTTC	CASSAGTSGRARETQYF	TRBV7-9	TRBJ2-5	NA	17	TRBD2
TGTGCCTGGAGCCCGGGCATAAGCTCTGGAAACACCATATATTTT	CAWSPGISSGNTIYF	TRBV30	TRBJ1-3	NA	15	NA
TGTGCCAGCAGTGCAGACAGGTTGAACACTGAAGCTTTCTTT	CASSADRLNTEAFF	TRBV27	TRBJ1-1	few	14	NA
TGTGCCAGCAGCCCGAACCTAGCCCAGGATGACACCGGGGAGCTGTTTTTT	CASSPNLAQDDTGELFF	TRBV21-1	TRBJ2-2	NA	17	NA
TGTGCCAGCAGCGCTGGTCGGGGGGAAGATACGCAGTATTTT	CASSAGRGEDTQYF	TRBV9	TRBJ2-3	NA	14	TRBD2
TGCGTCAGCAGCCAAGTCACAGAAAGCTCCTACGAGCAGTACTTC	CVSSQVTESSYEQYF	TRBV4-3	TRBJ2-7	NA	15	NA
TGTGCCAGCAGTAACAGCCCCGGACTAGCGGGGGAGCAAGAGACCCAGTACTTC	CASSNSPGLAGEQETQYF	TRBV2	TRBJ2-5	many	18	TRBD2
TGTGCCAGCAGTGACTCGGGGTGCATGGTACCCCATTCACCCCTCCACTTT	CASSDSGCMVPHSPLHF	TRBV6-4	TRBJ1-6	NA	17	NA
TGTGCCACCGAGACAGGGTACAATAATCAGCCCCAGCATTTT	CATETGYNNQPQHF	TRBV19	TRBJ1-5	many	14	TRBD1
TGTGCCAGCAGCACCAGGGTGCCCACGTACGAGCAGTACTTC	CASSTRVPTYEQYF	TRBV12-3/TRBV12-4	TRBJ2-7	NA	14	NA
TGTGCCAGCAGTCCGCCGGGGTTACAGCCCCAGCATTTT	CASSPPGLQPQHF	TRBV12-3/TRBV12-4	TRBJ1-5	few	13	NA
TGTGCCAGCAGCTCATACGACAGCTCCTACGAGCAGTACTTC	CASSSYDSSYEQYF	TRBV7-2	TRBJ2-7	many	14	NA
TGCAGCGTTGAATTCCGACGGGACCACTATGGCTACACCTTC	CSVEFRRDHYGYTF	TRBV29-1	TRBJ1-2	NA	14	NA
TGTGCCAGCAGTTTGGGCAGAAACTACAATGAGCAGTTCTTC	CASSLGRNYNEQFF	TRBV28	TRBJ2-1	NA	14	NA
TGTGCCAGCAATGGACTAGCGGGAGGCGGGGCCAACGTCCTGACTTTC	CASNGLAGGGANVLTF	TRBV2	TRBJ2-6	few	16	TRBD2
TGTGCCAGCAGCTTAGTCGGGGGGCTAGGAGGAGAGACCCAGTACTTC	CASSLVGGLGGETQYF	TRBV7-2	TRBJ2-5	many	16	NA
TGTGCCAGCAGTCCCCGGAGGAGTGCTGGCGATACGCAGTATTTT	CASSPRRSAGDTQYF	TRBV6-2/TRBV6-3	TRBJ2-3	many	15	NA
TGTGCCAGCAGTTCGGGACTAGCGGGAGTGACAGATACGCAGTATTTT	CASSSGLAGVTDTQYF	TRBV28	TRBJ2-3	many	16	TRBD2
TGTGCCAGCAGCTTATCAACCGGACCGGCAGATAATTCACCCCTCCACTTT	CASSLSTGPADNSPLHF	TRBV7-8	TRBJ1-6	many	17	NA
TGTGCCAGCAGCTTGATAAGAGGACCCGATCAGCCCCAGCATTTT	CASSLIRGPDQPQHF	TRBV7-6	TRBJ1-5	NA	15	NA
TGCGCCAGCAGCCAGGTACGGGGGGCCTACGAGCAGTACTTC	CASSQVRGAYEQYF	TRBV4-1	TRBJ2-7	many	14	TRBD2
TGTGCCAGCACCCTCCGGACGCTTATGAACACTGAAGCTTTCTTT	CASTLRTLMNTEAFF	TRBV6-2/TRBV6-3	TRBJ1-1	many	15	NA
NA	CASSPGVLAQDQPQHF	TRBV4-1	TRBJ1-5	NA	16	NA
TGCAGCGTGCGGGGGGGCCCCTCTGGGGCCAACGTCCTGACTTTC	CSVRGGPSGANVLTF	TRBV29-1	TRBJ2-6	many	15	TRBD2
TGTGCCAGCAGCTTTACTAGCGGGGGCTACGAGCAGTACTTC	CASSFTSGGYEQYF	TRBV7-2	TRBJ2-7	many	14	TRBD2
TGTGCCAGCAGCCTACAATTGACAGGGTCCCTAGCGGGAATCTACAATGAGCAGTTCTTC	CASSLQLTGSLAGIYNEQFF	TRBV5-3	TRBJ2-1	few	20	TRBD2
TGTGCCAGCAGTCCGCAATTAAACACAGATACGCAGTATTTT	CASSPQLNTDTQYF	TRBV27	TRBJ2-3	few	14	NA
TGTGCCAGCTCACCACAGGCCCCTGAAGCTTTCTTT	CASSPQAPEAFF	TRBV18	TRBJ1-1	many	12	NA
TGTGCCAGCAGCGTAGGTTGGGGGCCTAGCACAGATACGCAGTATTTT	CASSVGWGPSTDTQYF	TRBV9	TRBJ2-3	NA	16	NA
TGTGCCAGCTCCCGAAGCGGGGACACAGATACGCAGTATTTT	CASSRSGDTDTQYF	TRBV6-6	TRBJ2-3	NA	14	TRBD2
TGTGCCAGTAGTATTTCCGGGTGGACTGAAGCTTTCTTT	CASSISGWTEAFF	TRBV19	TRBJ1-1	NA	13	NA
TGTGCCAGTAGGGTTTTCTCTAGCAATCAGCCCCAGCATTTT	CASRVFSSNQPQHF	TRBV19	TRBJ1-5	few	14	NA
TGTGCCAGTAGGACAGGATTGGAGCTGTTTTTT	CASRTGLELFF	TRBV19	TRBJ2-2	few	11	NA
TGCGCCAGCAGCGAAATGTCCGGGTACGAGCAGTACTTC	CASSEMSGYEQYF	TRBV5-1	TRBJ2-7	many	13	NA
TGCAGTGCTACCACAAATAACTATGGCTACACCTTC	CSATTNNYGYTF	TRBV20-1	TRBJ1-2	few	12	NA
TGCGCCAGCAGCCAAGTAGCTGCTAGCGGGTCCTACAATGCGCAGTTCTTC	CASSQVAASGSYNAQFF	TRBV4-1	TRBJ2-1	NA	17	TRBD2
TGCGCCACTACCCGGGGACAGGGAATTGGGCCTAACACCGGGGAGCTGTTTTTT	CATTRGQGIGPNTGELFF	TRBV23-1	TRBJ2-2	NA	18	TRBD1
TGTGCCAGCAGCATTAGGGACTTCTCCGTGGAGCAGTACTTC	CASSIRDFSVEQYF	TRBV7-2	TRBJ2-7	NA	14	NA
TGCGCCAGCAGCCTAGACAGGGCCCCTGGGGCCTACGAGCAGTACTTC	CASSLDRAPGAYEQYF	TRBV5-1	TRBJ2-7	NA	16	TRBD1
TGTGCCAGCAGCCCCGTTAGTAGCTCTGGGGCCAACGTCCTGACTTTC	CASSPVSSSGANVLTF	TRBV7-2	TRBJ2-6	many	16	NA
TGTGCCAGCACCTTCCAGACAGGCGCCTACGAGCAGTACTTC	CASTFQTGAYEQYF	TRBV28	TRBJ2-7	NA	14	NA
TGTGCCTGGACCGGTGGGACAGGGGGTAGAGAGCAGTACTTC	CAWTGGTGGREQYF	TRBV30	TRBJ2-7	many	14	TRBD1
TGCGCCAGCAGCCAAGATGGACAGGGGTGGACAGATACGCAGTATTTT	CASSQDGQGWTDTQYF	TRBV4-1	TRBJ2-3	many	16	TRBD1
TGTGCCAGTAGTGGAGGGGGCGGCGATACGCAGTATTTT	CASSGGGGDTQYF	TRBV19	TRBJ2-3	few	13	NA
TGTGCCAGCAGGCCGACTAGCGGGCGGCTGGTAGATACGCAGTATTTT	CASRPTSGRLVDTQYF	TRBV12-3/TRBV12-4	TRBJ2-3	few	16	TRBD2
TGTGCCAGCACCTCCCGTCCCCATGAAGCTTTCTTT	CASTSRPHEAFF	TRBV6-2/TRBV6-3	TRBJ1-1	many	12	NA